The 28 T cell receptor beta chains below were found in one sample sequenced in a study of blood T cells in healthy people across ages. With a J-beta primer mix and a sample-barcoded 5' primer, a second PCR ran about 7 to 11 cycles. A single record per CDR3 protein comes from TCRdb applying MiXCR to the 5' RACE reads. The sample has approximately 810,000 distinct CDR3 sequences, roughly 34% seen once; the top ten hold 10% to 15%. The sequenced material came from blood. These receptors originate from a man between 18 and 29 years old in good health.

This clonotype was seen a single time. This chain links TRBV20-1 with TRBJ2-5; D tentatively fits TRBD1 or TRBD2 (5 bases each). Trimming left V 0 bases short and J 11 bases short, with 22 bases between. The CDR3 is 15 amino acids. The germline V gene encodes CDR1 DFQATT and CDR2 SNEGSKA (reference sequence). The CDR3 region is CSARDGGSSYNEQYF. The CDR3 nucleotides are TGCAGTGCTAGAGATGGGGGAAGTTCCTACAATGAGCAGTACTTC.

This clonotype was seen only a few times. The chain couples TRBV5-1 to TRBJ2-6, with D hard to call. The CDR3 has 17 residues. Trimming cost V 4 bases and J 0 bases, with 14 bases left between them. Germline-derived CDR1 and CDR2 are SGHRS and YFSETQ. DNA of the CDR3: TGCGCCAGCAGCCCACAAGGACCACTCTCTGGGGCCAACGTCCTGACTTTC. Translating it yields CASSPQGPLSGANVLTF.

This chain uses TRBV11-2 with TRBJ2-7, with a tentative D call TRBD1 (5 bases). CDR1 and CDR2 from the germline V gene are SGHAT and FQNNGV. The CDR3 extends over 15 amino acids. Trimming pared 8 bases from V and 1 base from J, leaving 18 bases between. The CDR3 bases are TGTGCCAGCGGTAGTACAGGAGTAAGATCCTACGAGCAGTACTTC. Translating gives CASGSTGVRSYEQYF.

The genes are TRBV14 and TRBJ2-6, with 7 bases aligning to TRBD1. V was pared by 4 bases and J by 0 bases, with 6 bases of the junction left unmatched. Germline lookup yields CDR1 SGHDN and CDR2 FVKESK. This CDR3 region has 17 residues. The CDR3 nucleotides read TGTGCCAGCAGCCGGCCGACAGGGATCTCTGGGGCCAACGTCCTGACTTTC. Amino acids: CASSRPTGISGANVLTF.

This clonotype came up a few times. V usage is TRBV4-1 and J usage is TRBJ2-3; D gene uncertain. There are 15 residues in the CDR3. Germline V CDR1 and CDR2: MGHRA, YSYEKL. V lost 2 bases, J lost 2 bases, and 11 bases lay in between. This CDR3 is CASSQQRGDTDTQYF. Written as DNA, the CDR3 is TGCGCCAGCAGCCAACAAAGAGGCGACACAGATACGCAGTATTTT.

V is TRBV30 and J is TRBJ2-4, with 13 bases identical to TRBD2. The germline CDR1 and CDR2 sequences are GTSNPN and SVGIG (reference sequence). The CDR3 spans 12 residues. The V and J ends lost 8 bases and 12 bases, in that order; junction bases with no gene match: 7. CDR3 DNA sequence: TGTGCCCGGCGACTAGCGGGGGGCCGTCAGTACTTC. Protein: CARRLAGGRQYF.

A few counts support this clonotype. This chain joins TRBV12-5 and TRBJ2-7; 10 bases map to TRBD1. With V trimmed by 5 bases and J by 7 bases, 11 bases remained unmatched. This CDR3 region has 15 residues. The V gene's germline CDR1 is LGHNT and CDR2 FRNRAP. Here the CDR3 reads CASGKGQGYDGEQYF. CDR3 bases: TGTGCTAGTGGTAAGGGACAGGGGTACGACGGTGAGCAGTACTTC.

CDR3 in amino acids: CASSQEGRGTLPNTEAFF. CDR3 sequence (DNA): TGCGCCAGCAGCCAAGAAGGGCGGGGAACCCTCCCGAACACTGAAGCTTTCTTT. This chain joins TRBV4-3 and TRBJ1-1; the D is unclear. From germline, CDR1 is LGHNA and CDR2 YSLEER. The CDR3 covers 18 residues. V gave up 0 bases and J gave up 1 base, with 18 bases separating them.

The J gene is TRBJ2-3, the V gene TRBV5-1, with D hard to call. Germline V gene data show CDR1 as SGHRS and CDR2 as YFSETQ. There are 15 residues in the CDR3. The V end lost 0 bases, the J end lost 2 bases, and 10 bases lay between the germline ends. CDR3 sequence (DNA): TGCGCCAGCAGCTTGGTGGCAGACTCCACAGATACGCAGTATTTT. It codes for CASSLVADSTDTQYF. The full variable domain, its missing parts supplied by reference TRBV5-1 and TRBJ2-3, is KAGVTQTPRYLIKTRGQQVTLSCSPISGHRSVSWYQQTPGQGLQFLFEYFSETQRNKGNFPGRFSGRQFSNSRSEMNVSTLELGDSALYLCASSLVADSTDTQYFGPGTRLTVL.

The chain uses TRBV28 and TRBJ2-3, with D perhaps matching TRBD1 (5 bases). CDR1 and CDR2 from the germline V gene are MDHEN and SYDVKM. The CDR3 sequence is 13 residues long. The CDR3 DNA is TGTGCGGCGCACGGCAGGGTCACAGATACGCAGTATTTT. Amino acids: CAAHGRVTDTQYF.

This clonotype was observed a handful of times. The chain couples TRBV7-9 to TRBJ2-7; D uncertain. The CDR3 consists of 15 residues. Germline CDR1 reads SEHNR; CDR2 reads FQNEAQ (reference sequence). V shed 1 base and J shed 7 bases, with 17 bases lying between them. The CDR3 DNA is TGTGCCAGCAGCTTAGTTTTGGAGAGCTACAATGAGCAGTACTTC. Protein product: CASSLVLESYNEQYF. Filled out from reference TRBV7-9 and TRBJ2-7, the complete variable domain reads DTGVSQNPRHKITKRGQNVTFRCDPISEHNRLYWYRQTLGQGPEFLTYFQNEAQLEKSRLLSDRFSAERPKGSFSTLEIQRTEQGDSAMYLCASSLVLESYNEQYFGPGTRLTVT.

The rearrangement links TRBV4-1 to TRBJ1-5; TRBD1 matches at 8 bases. V was pared by 2 bases and J by 1 base, with 1 base of the junction left unmatched. Germline V gene sequence: CDR1 MGHRA, CDR2 YSYEKL. The CDR3 extends over 15 amino acids. The CDR3 loop is CASSQRTGSNQPQHF. CDR3 bases: TGCGCCAGCAGCCAACGGACAGGGAGCAATCAGCCCCAGCATTTT.

This clonotype turned up a few times. This chain joins TRBV24-1 and TRBJ2-7; D remains ambiguous. Germline-derived CDR1 and CDR2 are KGHDR and SFDVKD. The V and J ends lost 3 bases and 5 bases respectively, with 13 bases between them. This CDR3 has 14 residues. CDR3 region: CATSDRRRPNEQYF. The CDR3 nucleotides are TGTGCCACCAGTGATAGACGTCGGCCCAACGAGCAGTACTTC.

V is TRBV4-1 and J is TRBJ2-3; possibly TRBD2 for D (6 bases). Germline V gene lookup returns CDR1 MGHRA and CDR2 YSYEKL. V shed 1 base and J shed 3 bases, with 17 bases lying between them. There are 17 residues in the CDR3. As DNA, the CDR3 is TGCGCCAGCAGCCAAGTTGGTTCGGGGGTTTCGACAGATACGCAGTATTTT. It specifies CASSQVGSGVSTDTQYF.

This clonotype was seen at least ten times. The CDR3 sequence is CASSQDPNTEAFF. The CDR3 nucleotides are TGCGCCAGCAGCCAAGACCCCAACACTGAAGCTTTCTTT. This chain uses TRBV4-3 with TRBJ1-1, with D unclear. The V gene's germline CDR1 is LGHNA and CDR2 YSLEER. This CDR3 region has 13 residues. V lost 0 bases, J lost 2 bases, and 4 bases lay in between.

The rearrangement joins TRBV6-1 to TRBJ2-1, with D hard to call. The CDR3 runs to 15 residues. V shed 6 bases and J shed 0 bases, with 12 bases lying between them. Germline CDR1 reads MNHNS; CDR2 reads SASEGT. The CDR3 loop is CASRPTSNSYNEQFF. DNA for the CDR3: TGTGCCAGCAGGCCCACAAGCAACTCCTACAATGAGCAGTTCTTC.

J is TRBJ2-4 and V is TRBV4-3, with unresolved D. Germline V gene lookup returns CDR1 LGHNA and CDR2 YSLEER. CDR3 length: 14 residues. The ends were cut back, 1 base at V and 6 bases at J, with 10 bases in the middle. The CDR3 nucleotides are TGCGCCAGCAGCCAAGTTGTCGGCAGAAACATTCAGTACTTC. Protein: CASSQVVGRNIQYF.

This clonotype was seen more than once but under ten times. This chain connects TRBV2 to TRBJ2-3, with TRBD2 as a possible D gene (5 bases). The CDR3 loop spans 14 amino acids. Germline CDR1 and CDR2: SNHLY and FYNNEI. V was cut by 5 bases and J by 6 bases, with 15 bases left in between. The CDR3 reads CASSQDWVGDTQYF. Here the CDR3 DNA reads TGTGCCAGCAGTCAGGACTGGGTCGGGGATACGCAGTATTTT.

Many counts were recorded for this clonotype. The chain recombines TRBV12-3 or TRBV12-4 with TRBJ2-7; no firm D call. V was trimmed by 6 bases and J by 5 bases, leaving 11 bases between them. The CDR3 runs to 12 residues. CDR3 DNA sequence: TGTGCCAGCAGCCCGACGGGCCACGAGCAGTACTTC. Protein product: CASSPTGHEQYF.

In the case of this clonotype: Given a much more abundant clone one base away, this may be a read error. The rearrangement joins TRBV24-1 to TRBJ2-3; no firm D call. The germline V gene encodes CDR1 KGHDR and CDR2 SFDVKD. Trimming cost V 7 bases and J 4 bases, with 5 bases left between them. There are 11 residues in the CDR3. For the CDR3, the DNA is TGTGCCACCAGCGAATCAGATACGCAGTATTTT. Protein product: CATSESDTQYF.

This chain links TRBV9 with TRBJ2-5; 10 bases agree with TRBD2. With 0 bases clipped from V and 11 bases from J, the junction kept 10 bases outside the gene matches. The CDR3 totals 15 residues. The germline gives CDR1 SGDLS, CDR2 YYNGEE. The CDR3 DNA sequence: TGTGCCAGCAGCGTAGTTGTAGCGGGGGGTAATGAGCAGTACTTC. Its protein product is CASSVVVAGGNEQYF.

About this clonotype: Germline and junction disagree at one end, which may indicate a read error. The gene calls are TRBV6-6 and TRBJ2-7, with D possibly matching TRBD2 (5 bases). The CDR3 extends over 12 amino acids. Germline V gene data show CDR1 as MNHNY and CDR2 as SVGAGI (reference sequence). CDR3 nucleotides: TGTGCCAACAGTAGGGCCCCGGGAGAGCAGTACTTC. It specifies CANSRAPGEQYF.

J is TRBJ2-5 and V is TRBV6-5, with D uncertain. The germline V gene encodes CDR1 MNHEY and CDR2 SVGAGI. The CDR3 consists of 15 residues. The germline V and J ends were trimmed by 5 bases and 11 bases, with 24 bases remaining between them. The CDR3 region has the DNA TGTGCCAGCAGTGATCGTAGTAATCCAGCCAATGAGCAGTACTTC. It specifies CASSDRSNPANEQYF.

This clonotype was picked up a small number of times. The rearrangement links TRBV15 to TRBJ2-1; D not certain. Germline V gene data show CDR1 as LNHNV and CDR2 as YYDKDF (reference sequence). This CDR3 region has 16 residues. Trimming left V 1 base short and J 6 bases short, with 16 bases between. The CDR3 nucleotides are TGTGCCACCAGCAGAGCCACCCGTCCCGATACCAATGAGCAGTTCTTC. Its protein is CATSRATRPDTNEQFF.

CDR3 sequence: CASSYSEGAYGYTF. The DNA for the CDR3 is TGTGCCAGCAGTTACTCGGAGGGGGCGTATGGCTACACCTTC. The chain carries TRBV6-6 and TRBJ1-2; TRBD1 agrees at 7 bases. CDR3 size: 14 residues. V trimming: 0 bases; J trimming: 5 bases; junction bases outside the gene matches: 3. Germline CDR1 is MNHNY and CDR2 is SVGAGI (reference sequence).

In its sample, this clonotype was seen a few times. The V call is TRBV4-1, the J call TRBJ2-1; D is possibly TRBD1 or TRBD2 (6 bases each). Trimming took 0 bases from V and 8 from J, leaving 14 bases between them. Per germline, CDR1 MGHRA and CDR2 YSYEKL. This CDR3 comprises 15 residues. The CDR3 sequence: CASSQELGGGDEQFF. The CDR3 nucleotides are TGCGCCAGCAGCCAAGAATTGGGGGGCGGCGATGAGCAGTTCTTC.

The rearrangement uses TRBV4-2 and TRBJ1-1, with 11 positions matching TRBD1. The V gene's germline CDR1 is LGHNA and CDR2 YNFKEQ. The V and J ends lost 4 bases and 4 bases, in that order; junction bases with no gene match: 5. This CDR3 is 15 amino acids long. DNA of the CDR3: TGTGCCAGCAGCCCGGGGGGGACAGGGGGCACTGAAGCTTTCTTT. Its translation is CASSPGGTGGTEAFF.

The genes are TRBV29-1 and TRBJ2-5; D may be TRBD1 or TRBD2 (5 bases each). This CDR3 region has 14 residues. CDR1 is SQVTM, CDR2 ANQGSEA, per germline. V dropped 6 bases and J dropped 11 bases, with 25 bases sitting between them. The DNA of the CDR3 is TGCAGCGTCTTGACCAGTTCGGACATTGGGGAGCAGTACTTC. Its translation: CSVLTSSDIGEQYF. Variable domain in full (rest from reference TRBV29-1 and TRBJ2-5): SAVISQKPSRDICQRGTSLTIQCQVDSQVTMMFWYRQQPGQSLTLIATANQGSEATYESGFVIDKFPISRPNLTFSTLTVSNMSPEDSSIYLCSVLTSSDIGEQYFGPGTRLLVL.